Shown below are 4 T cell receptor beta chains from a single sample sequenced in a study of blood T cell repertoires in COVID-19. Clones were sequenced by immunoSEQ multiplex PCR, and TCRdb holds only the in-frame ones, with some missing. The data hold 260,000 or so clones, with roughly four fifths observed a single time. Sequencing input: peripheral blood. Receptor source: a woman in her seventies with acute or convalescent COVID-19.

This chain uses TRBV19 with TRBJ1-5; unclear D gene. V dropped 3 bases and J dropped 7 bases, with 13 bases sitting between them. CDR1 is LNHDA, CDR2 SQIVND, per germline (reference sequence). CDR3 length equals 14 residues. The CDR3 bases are TGTGCCAGTAGTATTATGGGCCAGGCGCAGCCCCAGCATTTT. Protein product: CASSIMGQAQPQHF.

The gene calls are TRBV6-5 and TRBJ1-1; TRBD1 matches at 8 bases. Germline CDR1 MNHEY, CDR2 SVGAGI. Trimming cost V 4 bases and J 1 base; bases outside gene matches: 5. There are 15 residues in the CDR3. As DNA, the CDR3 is TGTGCCAGCAGTTGGAGACAGGGGACGAACACTGAAGCTTTCTTT. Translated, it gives CASSWRQGTNTEAFF.

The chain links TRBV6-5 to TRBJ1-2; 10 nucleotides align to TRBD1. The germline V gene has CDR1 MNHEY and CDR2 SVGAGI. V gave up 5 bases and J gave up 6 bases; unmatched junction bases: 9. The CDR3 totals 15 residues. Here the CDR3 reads CASSTPGQGKDGYTF. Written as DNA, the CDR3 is TGTGCCAGCAGTACCCCGGGACAGGGGAAGGATGGCTACACCTTC.

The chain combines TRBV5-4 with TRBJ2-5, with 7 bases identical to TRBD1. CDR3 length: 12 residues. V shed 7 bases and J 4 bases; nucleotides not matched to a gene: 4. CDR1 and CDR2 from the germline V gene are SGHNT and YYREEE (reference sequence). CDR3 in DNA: TGTGCCAGCTCGACAGGGACAGAGACCCAGTACTTC. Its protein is CASSTGTETQYF.